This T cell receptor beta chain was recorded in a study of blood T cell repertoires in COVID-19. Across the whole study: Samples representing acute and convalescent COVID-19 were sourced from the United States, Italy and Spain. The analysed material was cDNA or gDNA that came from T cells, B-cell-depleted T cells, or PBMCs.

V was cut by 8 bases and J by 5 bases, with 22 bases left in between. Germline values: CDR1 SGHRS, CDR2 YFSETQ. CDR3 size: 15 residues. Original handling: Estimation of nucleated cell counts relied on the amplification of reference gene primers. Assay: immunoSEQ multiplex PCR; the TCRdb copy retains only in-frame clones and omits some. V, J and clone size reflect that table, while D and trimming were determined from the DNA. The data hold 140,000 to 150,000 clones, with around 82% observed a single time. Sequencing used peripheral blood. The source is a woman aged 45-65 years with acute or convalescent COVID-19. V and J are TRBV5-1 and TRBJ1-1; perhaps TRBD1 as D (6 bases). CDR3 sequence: CARMGTGGLGTEAFF. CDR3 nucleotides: TGCGCCAGAATGGGTACGGGGGGCTTGGGGACTGAAGCTTTCTTT.